A selection of T cell receptor beta chains follows, all from one sample in a study of pediatric ulcerative colitis. This table comes from immunoSEQ multiplex PCR, and its TCRdb copy is limited to in-frame clones, with some not included. Here the sample spans tens of thousands of clones, about 79% being singletons. Sample: gut tissue. The source of these receptors is a girl aged 5-17 years with moderate ulcerative colitis. Both conserved end residues are part of each CDR3. The order of the fields is clone size, V gene, CDR3 protein. Size tells how often a clone was seen (once, few, many) or the class of an expanded clone, and some rows leave it out.

- | TRBV6-5 | CASSPRQGAYEQYF
few | TRBV5-1 | CASSLQGARNTEAFF
- | TRBV4-1 | CASSQGGASRQGTYEQYF
few | TRBV7-9 | CASSSSFTEAFF
- | TRBV6-1 | CASTTRAGQLYGYTF
- | TRBV19 | CASSPNINGQDSYEQYF
- | TRBV6-1 | CASSERVLGEQYF
medium-sized | TRBV25-1 | CASSDTGTSGARGEQFF
- | TRBV11-2 | CASSKTGSPTNEKLFF
- | TRBV5-4 | CASSFGSGGRGLNEQYF
few | TRBV13 | CASEGEDTEAFF
- | TRBV11-1 | CASSPGPNYGYTF
- | TRBV5-1 | CASSLGDVITEAFF
- | TRBV18 | CASSPSGQGYEKLFF
few | TRBV11-2 | CASRDSSTYYGYTF
- | TRBV6-5 | CASSYGAKTYEQYF
- | TRBV6-6 | CASLGTRTSTDTQYF
once | TRBV5-1 | CASSLATNEQFF
- | TRBV7-2 | CASSFLGGALGNTQYF
- | TRBV10-1 | CASSDGGGAYYAYNEQFF
- | TRBV6-6 | CASSSIDTNTEAFF
- | TRBV2 | CAAWDNYNEQFF
- | TRBV27 | CASGSYRGDTDTQYF
- | TRBV4-3 | CASSQVLGEMNTEAFF
- | TRBV5-1 | CASSLGQGLETQYF
- | TRBV7-9 | CASSPPYEQYF
- | TRBV6-5 | CASSYGPGTQYF
few | TRBV11-2 | CASSPNRGGTGELFF
- | TRBV13 | CASSRDRSNTEAFF
- | TRBV19 | CASSITRGGNEKLFF
- | TRBV10-2 | CASSGLAGSYEQYF
- | TRBV27 | CASSFLLAGSLETQYF
few | TRBV9 | CASSVGPATNEKLFF